This T cell receptor (beta chain) was sequenced in a study of human T cells and chemical hapten exposure. Study background: Patients, predominantly female, presented with alopecia areata, totalis or universalis.

The library tagged each cDNA molecule with unique molecular identifiers. TCRdb ran MiXCR on the RACE reads and lists one entry per CDR3 protein. The sample contains about 360,000 distinct CDR3 sequences, 5.5% to 8% of which appear only once. Overall study findings and caveats: With patch test score, the counts of PT1 expanded TCRs showed a positive correlation.

V shed 2 bases and J shed 3 bases, with 13 bases lying between them. Germline assignment: CDR1 DFQATT and CDR2 SNEGSKA (reference sequence). The CDR3 sequence is 14 residues long. This clonotype was counted at least ten times. Its antigen is undetermined. Stated time point: patch test 1, 2 weeks after DPC sensitization. Treatment meaning: therapeutic diphenylcyclopropenone sensitization with weekly scalp DPC. The sample was whole blood, taken in connection with sensitization to the hapten diphenylcyclopropenone (DPC). The chain combines TRBV20-1 with TRBJ1-2; D unresolved. This receptor was identified in a woman between 18 and 29 years old with alopecia areata. Some clones in this sample may be carry-over from other donors' samples. CDR3 coding DNA: TGCAGTGCTAGATCCAACCCAGGAGACTATGGCTACACCTTC. Protein product: CSARSNPGDYGYTF.